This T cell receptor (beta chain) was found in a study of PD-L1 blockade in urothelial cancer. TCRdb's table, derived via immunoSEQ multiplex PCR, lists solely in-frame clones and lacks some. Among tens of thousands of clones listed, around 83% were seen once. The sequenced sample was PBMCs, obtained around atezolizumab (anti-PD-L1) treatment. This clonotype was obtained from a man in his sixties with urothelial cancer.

The CDR3 region is CASRPPQTGGYGYTF. The CDR3 nucleotides read TGTGCCAGCCGACCACCCCAGACAGGTGGATATGGCTACACCTTC. This chain links TRBV7-2 with TRBJ1-2; TRBD1 might be the D (6 bases). There are 15 residues in the CDR3. V dropped 8 bases and J dropped 5 bases, with 21 bases sitting between them. Germline values: CDR1 SGHTA, CDR2 FQGNSA.